A single sample gave rise to the 10 T cell receptor beta chains below, sequenced in a study of T cells in Graves' hyperthyroidism and ophthalmopathy. From RNA transcripts, TCR beta CDR3 regions were amplified. Initially, a first-round RT-PCR of the TCR CDR3 employed the HTBI primer set. TCRdb re-called the multiplex PCR reads through MiXCR, storing one row per CDR3 protein. The data contain roughly 710,000 distinct CDR3 sequences, around 40% of them singletons. Sequenced material: blood. These receptor sequences come from a woman in her thirties or forties with Graves' hyperthyroidism.

The chain joins TRBV14 to TRBJ1-2; no clear D gene. Trimming took off 4 bases at V and 5 bases at J, with 14 bases between the two ends. From germline, CDR1 is SGHDN and CDR2 FVKESK. The CDR3 spans 14 residues. The DNA of the CDR3 is TGTGCCAGCAGCCTCTACCGGACCCCATATGGCTACACCTTC. It codes for CASSLYRTPYGYTF.

The chain is built from TRBV6-5 and TRBJ1-6; tentatively, D is TRBD1 (5 bases). Trimming removed 2 bases from V and 5 bases from J, with 7 bases in between. The CDR3 loop spans 14 amino acids. Per the germline V gene, CDR1 is MNHEY and CDR2 is SVGAGI. In DNA, the CDR3 is TGTGCCAGCAGTTACGAGACAGATAATTCACCCCTCCACTTT. This codes for CASSYETDNSPLHF.

This rearrangement joins TRBV7-2 to TRBJ2-2; possibly TRBD1 or TRBD2 for D (5 bases each). The CDR3 is 12 residues long. Germline CDR1 SGHTA, CDR2 FQGNSA. V was shortened by 7 bases and J by 6 bases, with 9 bases between the two germline ends. As DNA, the CDR3 is TGTGCCAGCAACAAGGGACCCGGGGAGCTGTTTTTT. This sequence encodes CASNKGPGELFF.

The chain carries TRBV19 and TRBJ1-4; the D gene is possibly TRBD1 (6 bases). The CDR3 totals 16 residues. The ends were cut back, 5 bases at V and 7 bases at J, with 20 bases in the middle. The V gene's germline CDR1 is LNHDA and CDR2 SQIVND (reference sequence). CDR3 sequence (DNA): TGTGCCAGTAGTGCCACTCATGGGGGGCAAACTGAAAAACTGTTTTTT. It codes for CASSATHGGQTEKLFF.

This clonotype was recorded many times. The chain is built from TRBV14 and TRBJ1-2; a weak D match, TRBD1 (6 bases). V gave up 1 base and J gave up 4 bases, with 10 bases separating them. CDR1 SGHDN and CDR2 FVKESK come from the germline V gene. The CDR3 totals 14 residues. DNA of the CDR3: TGTGCCAGCAGCCAAGGAAGGACAGTCTATGGCTACACCTTC. It is translated as CASSQGRTVYGYTF.

As for this clonotype: A junction boundary mismatches the germline segment, possibly from a read error. The chain recombines TRBV24-1 with TRBJ2-7; 7 positions match TRBD1. Looked up from germline, CDR1 is KGHDR and CDR2 is SFDVKD. The CDR3 totals 15 residues. CDR3 protein: CASSTGTVATYEQYF. The CDR3 nucleotides are TGTGCCAGCAGTACCGGGACAGTTGCGACCTACGAGCAGTACTTC.

This clonotype was detected ten times or more. This chain joins TRBV13 and TRBJ2-7; 13 bases are a match to TRBD2. Germline CDR1 PRHDT, CDR2 FYEKMQ (reference sequence). J was trimmed by 5 bases and V by 3 bases; bases with no gene match: 7. CDR3 length: 16 residues. As DNA, the CDR3 is TGTGCCAGCAGCTTTGGACTAGCGGGAGTTGCCCACGAGCAGTACTTC. It is translated as CASSFGLAGVAHEQYF.

This clonotype was counted a few times. The V gene is TRBV5-4, the J gene TRBJ2-5; 10 nucleotides match TRBD2. From germline, CDR1 is SGHNT and CDR2 YYREEE (reference sequence). Trimming took 2 bases from V and 1 from J; bases not matched to a gene: 8. CDR3 length: 17 residues. The CDR3 here is CASSLMSLAGGQETQYF. CDR3 bases: TGTGCCAGCAGCTTAATGTCGTTAGCGGGAGGCCAAGAGACCCAGTACTTC. Complete variable domain (other parts from reference TRBV5-4 and TRBJ2-5): ETGVTQSPTHLIKTRGQQVTLRCSSQSGHNTVSWYQQALGQGPQFIFQYYREEENGRGNFPPRFSGLQFPNYSSELNVNALELDDSALYLCASSLMSLAGGQETQYFGPGTRLLVL.

In this sample, this clonotype turned up a few times. V is TRBV12-3 or TRBV12-4 and J is TRBJ2-7; a possible D gene is TRBD2 (5 bases). The CDR3 has 13 residues. V shed 3 bases and J shed 3 bases, with 9 bases lying between them. CDR3 residues: CASSLEEHYEQYF. CDR3 DNA: TGTGCCAGCAGTTTGGAGGAACACTACGAGCAGTACTTC.

This clonotype was seen only a few times. The rearrangement uses TRBV12-3 or TRBV12-4 and TRBJ2-7, with 8 bases identical to TRBD1. The CDR3 is 14 amino acids. V gave up 9 bases and J gave up 5 bases; unmatched junction bases: 12. The CDR3 here is CASGQGIESDEQYF. CDR3 DNA: TGTGCCAGTGGACAGGGTATCGAGAGCGACGAGCAGTACTTC.